This T cell receptor (beta chain) came from a study of Graves' ophthalmopathy and Graves' hyperthyroidism. The V end lost 9 bases, the J end lost 0 bases, and 11 bases lay between the germline ends. The CDR3 is 13 amino acids. The germline gives CDR1 KGHDR, CDR2 SFDVKD. Clinical symptoms, serum thyroxine, TRAb, thyroid ultrasound and orbital computed tomography formed the basis of diagnosis. This clonotype showed up just once. As the template, RNA transcripts were used to amplify TCR beta CDR3 regions. The first-round RT-PCR employed HTBI primers together with the Qiagen OneStep RT-PCR kit. A multiplex PCR was then performed as the second round. One entry per CDR3 protein results from TCRdb running MiXCR on the multiplex PCR reads. Altogether hundreds of thousands of distinct CDR3 sequences are present, 20% to 25% being singletons, with the ten largest covering approximately 6.5%.

This TCR was recovered from a woman aged 18-29 years with stable Graves' hyperthyroidism. Some clones in this sample may be carry-over from other donors' samples. V and J are TRBV24-1 and TRBJ2-7; TRBD1 might be the D (5 bases). The sequenced material came from peripheral blood. CDR3 in DNA: TGTGCCACCTCAGGGCCTTCCTCCTACGAGCAGTACTTC. Residues: CATSGPSSYEQYF.